The rows below give T cell receptor beta chains drawn from one sample of a study of cytomegalovirus exposure and HLA in healthy donors. TCRdb keeps only in-frame clones here, not all; method: immunoSEQ multiplex PCR. The sample includes roughly 250,000 clones, roughly 81% of them seen just once. Sequences were obtained from PBMCs. These receptors came from a woman aged 40 to 49 in good health and CMV-seropositive. Each CDR3 is given with its conserved first and last residue. A D gene is named only where the DNA matches it firmly. Size values are once, few and many counts, or a class for expanded clones, and some rows have none.

cdr3_aa,cdr3_nt,clone_size,d_call,j_call,v_call
CASSPGLLLSYEQYF,TGTGCCAGCAGCCCCGGGTTGCTCCTCTCCTACGAGCAGTACTTC,.,.,TRBJ2-7,TRBV5-6
CASSRGLAGPDTQYF,TGTGCCAGCAGCCGGGGACTAGCGGGACCAGATACGCAGTATTTT,.,TRBD2,TRBJ2-3,TRBV11-3
CASSLLTQGDEQYF,TGTGCCAGCAGCCTCCTAACCCAAGGGGACGAGCAGTACTTC,once,.,TRBJ2-7,TRBV4-2
CASSERSGPAWYEQFF,TGTGCCAGCAGCGAGAGAAGCGGGCCCGCGTGGTATGAGCAGTTCTTC,.,.,TRBJ2-1,TRBV7-6
CASGGSAGTQYF,TGTGCCAGCGGGGGGAGCGCGGGTACGCAGTATTTT,few,.,TRBJ2-3,TRBV6-5
CATSRDRGTEAFF,TGTGCCACCAGCAGAGATAGGGGCACTGAAGCTTTCTTT,.,.,TRBJ1-1,TRBV15
CASSLGVPLKVQFF,TGTGCCAGCAGTCTCGGGGTCCCCCTGAAGGTGCAGTTCTTC,few,.,TRBJ2-1,TRBV6-5
CASSVPGLALGEQFF,TGTGCCAGCAGCGTACCGGGACTAGCGCTGGGGGAGCAGTTCTTC,.,TRBD2,TRBJ2-1,TRBV11-2
CSVEVPTSITGELFF,TGCAGCGTTGAAGTCCCCACTAGCATCACCGGGGAGCTGTTTTTT,.,.,TRBJ2-2,TRBV29-1
CSVDRAFGYTF,TGCAGCGTTGACAGGGCCTTTGGCTACACCTTC,.,.,TRBJ1-2,TRBV29-1
CASSLAGLAGKETQYF,TGTGCCAGCAGCTTGGCTGGACTAGCGGGGAAAGAGACCCAGTACTTC,.,TRBD2,TRBJ2-5,TRBV5-4
CASSNEDRGRQPQHF,TGTGCCAGTAGTAACGAGGACAGGGGGCGTCAGCCCCAGCATTTT,.,TRBD1,TRBJ1-5,TRBV19
CASSFGGGSYEQYF,TGTGCCAGCAGTTTCGGCGGGGGCTCCTACGAGCAGTACTTC,.,TRBD2,TRBJ2-7,TRBV28
CAWTRGAVNQPQHF,TGTGCCTGGACCAGGGGGGCAGTTAATCAGCCCCAGCATTTT,.,TRBD1,TRBJ1-5,TRBV30
CASSPGGSGRGTGELFF,TGTGCCAGCAGTCCAGGGGGGAGCGGGAGAGGTACCGGGGAGCTGTTTTTT,.,.,TRBJ2-2,TRBV28
CASSLLGAEYF,TGTGCCAGCAGCTTGTTGGGGGCCGAGTACTTC,.,.,TRBJ2-5,TRBV5-6
CAWSEGDTYEQYF,TGTGCCTGGAGTGAGGGAGACACCTACGAGCAGTACTTC,once,.,TRBJ2-7,TRBV30
CAISGKGRWGTEAFF,TGTGCCATCAGTGGGAAGGGGAGGTGGGGCACTGAAGCTTTCTTT,few,.,TRBJ1-1,TRBV10-3
CASSFTGTSGNSKQFF,TGTGCCAGCAGCTTCACCGGGACTAGCGGGAACAGTAAGCAGTTCTTC,.,TRBD2,TRBJ2-1,TRBV9
CAWTTGQGNEKLFF,TGTGCCTGGACGACGGGACAGGGAAATGAAAAACTGTTTTTT,.,TRBD1,TRBJ1-4,TRBV30
CASSLAGGIGEKLFF,TGTGCCAGCAGCTTAGCGGGGGGAATAGGTGAAAAACTGTTTTTT,few,.,TRBJ1-4,TRBV7-2
CASSFDRRATNEKLFF,TGTGCCAGCTCATTTGACAGGCGAGCAACTAATGAAAAACTGTTTTTT,.,.,TRBJ1-4,TRBV18
CASSIVTGTEAFF,TGTGCCAGTAGTATTGTTACAGGGACTGAAGCTTTCTTT,.,.,TRBJ1-1,TRBV19
CASRETAGTGSYEQYF,TGTGCCAGCAGAGAAACCGCCGGGACAGGGTCCTACGAGCAGTACTTC,.,TRBD1,TRBJ2-7,TRBV6-1
CASSLQTSGRGNEQFF,TGTGCCAGCAGCCTCCAGACTAGCGGAAGGGGAAATGAGCAGTTCTTC,.,TRBD2,TRBJ2-1,TRBV7-9
CASSRARTGDHQPQHF,TGTGCCAGCAGCCGAGCCAGGACAGGGGATCACCAGCCCCAGCATTTT,.,TRBD1,TRBJ1-5,TRBV7-2
CASSVSGTYINEQFF,TGTGCCAGCAGCGTAAGCGGGACTTATATCAATGAGCAGTTCTTC,.,TRBD2,TRBJ2-1,TRBV9
CAWSWSSADTQYF,TGTGCCTGGAGTTGGTCTAGTGCAGATACGCAGTATTTT,.,.,TRBJ2-3,TRBV30
CASIAGTGMNTEAFF,TGTGCCAGCATCGCCGGGACAGGGATGAACACTGAAGCTTTCTTT,.,TRBD1,TRBJ1-1,TRBV28
CASSHLQGVAEAFF,TGTGCCAGCAGTCACTTACAGGGGGTCGCTGAAGCTTTCTTT,.,TRBD1,TRBJ1-1,TRBV6-5
CASSLGTRTGSEAFF,TGTGCCAGCAGTTTAGGTACCCGGACAGGTAGTGAAGCTTTCTTT,.,TRBD1,TRBJ1-1,TRBV27
CASSLVNMNTEAFF,TGTGCCAGCAGCTTAGTTAATATGAACACTGAAGCTTTCTTT,.,.,TRBJ1-1,TRBV7-2
CSVASGSTNTQYF,TGCAGCGTTGCTAGCGGGAGTACAAATACGCAGTATTTT,.,TRBD2,TRBJ2-3,TRBV29-1
CATTDSGKYNEQFF,TGTGCCACCACGGATAGCGGGAAGTACAATGAGCAGTTCTTC,.,TRBD2,TRBJ2-1,TRBV18
CASSQSGSGPYNEQFF,TGTGCCAGCAGCCAGAGCGGGAGCGGGCCCTACAATGAGCAGTTCTTC,.,TRBD2,TRBJ2-1,TRBV7-2
CASSFRGAVRAFF,TGTGCCAGCAGTTTCCGGGGGGCTGTGAGAGCTTTCTTT,.,.,TRBJ1-1,TRBV28
CASSSGADTQYF,TGTGCCAGCAGTTCGGGAGCAGATACGCAGTATTTT,once,.,TRBJ2-3,TRBV28
CAISDSNGYEQYF,TGTGCCATCAGTGACTCGAACGGCTACGAGCAGTACTTC,.,.,TRBJ2-7,TRBV10-3
CASSLVVVAGANEQFF,TGTGCCAGCAGCTTAGTGGTGGTAGCGGGAGCGAATGAGCAGTTCTTC,.,TRBD2,TRBJ2-1,TRBV7-8
CASSPPEGYGYTF,TGTGCCAGCAGCCCCCCTGAGGGCTATGGCTACACCTTC,once,.,TRBJ1-2,TRBV28
CATSGTDYEQYF,TGTGCCACCTCAGGGACTGACTACGAGCAGTACTTC,.,.,TRBJ2-7,TRBV27
CASSLRGRDYGYTF,TGTGCCAGCAGTTTACGTGGTAGAGACTATGGCTACACCTTC,.,.,TRBJ1-2,TRBV28
CASSFGGSTDTQYF,TGTGCCAGCAGCTTCGGGGGGTCCACAGATACGCAGTATTTT,.,TRBD2,TRBJ2-3,TRBV11-3
CASSPSGAGYNEQFF,TGTGCCAGCAGCCCGAGCGGAGCGGGGTACAATGAGCAGTTCTTC,.,TRBD2,TRBJ2-1,TRBV7-9
CASSQEGGRYEQYF,TGCGCCAGCAGCCAAGAGGGGGGACGATACGAGCAGTACTTC,.,.,TRBJ2-7,TRBV4-3
CASSPGLAGKLESYEQYF,TGTGCCAGCAGCCCGGGACTAGCGGGAAAGTTAGAGTCCTACGAGCAGTACTTC,.,TRBD2,TRBJ2-7,TRBV4-2
CASSPLGDRGEKLFF,TGTGCCAGCAGCCCCCTCGGAGATAGGGGCGAAAAACTGTTTTTT,.,.,TRBJ1-4,TRBV7-9
CASSWGLAGVTDTQYF,TGTGCCAGCAGTTGGGGACTAGCGGGGGTCACAGATACGCAGTATTTT,.,TRBD2,TRBJ2-3,TRBV28
CASSRDRGRYNEQFF,TGTGCCAGCAGTAGGGACAGGGGGCGGTACAATGAGCAGTTCTTC,.,TRBD1,TRBJ2-1,TRBV2
CASSVGDRGWEETQYF,TGTGCCAGCTCCGTTGGGGACAGGGGATGGGAAGAGACCCAGTACTTC,.,TRBD1,TRBJ2-5,TRBV27
CASSDLLGLYEQYF,TGCGCCAGCAGTGACCTTCTGGGGCTCTACGAGCAGTACTTC,once,.,TRBJ2-7,TRBV10-2
CASSWDRGYEQYF,TGTGCCAGCAGCTGGGACAGGGGTTACGAGCAGTACTTC,few,TRBD1,TRBJ2-7,TRBV5-6